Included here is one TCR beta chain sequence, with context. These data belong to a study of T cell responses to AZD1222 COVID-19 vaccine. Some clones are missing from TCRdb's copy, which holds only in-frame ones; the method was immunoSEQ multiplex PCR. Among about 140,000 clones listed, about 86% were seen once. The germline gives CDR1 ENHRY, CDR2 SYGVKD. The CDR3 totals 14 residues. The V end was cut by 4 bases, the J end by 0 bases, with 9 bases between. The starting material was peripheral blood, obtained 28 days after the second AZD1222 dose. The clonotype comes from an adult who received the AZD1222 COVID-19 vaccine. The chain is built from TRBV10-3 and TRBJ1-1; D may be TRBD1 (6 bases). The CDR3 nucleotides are TGTGCCATCAGTGTGAACAGGGTGAACACTGAAGCTTTCTTT. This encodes CAISVNRVNTEAFF.